Below, 23 T cell receptor beta chains from the same sample are listed, as sequenced in a study of response to subunit inactivated influenza vaccine. MiXCR, applied by TCRdb to the RT-PCR reads, yields one record per CDR3 protein. Here the sample spans approximately 170,000 distinct CDR3 sequences, around 15% being singletons. The input for sequencing was CD8+ T cells sorted from PBMCs, taken 4 to 6 days after vaccination. The source is a man aged 45-65 years who received an inactivated influenza vaccine.

The CDR3 DNA sequence: TGTGCCAGCAGTTGGACCCAGGGTGCCCTAAACAATGAGCAGTTCTTC. Residues: CASSWTQGALNNEQFF. The J gene is TRBJ2-1, the V gene TRBV28, with a possible D match to TRBD1 (5 bases). Germline-derived CDR1 and CDR2 are MDHEN and SYDVKM. This CDR3 spans 16 amino acids. V dropped 4 bases and J dropped 5 bases, with 18 bases sitting between them. Together with reference TRBV28 and TRBJ2-1, the CDR3 gives the full variable domain: DVKVTQSSRYLVKRTGEKVFLECVQDMDHENMFWYRQDPGLGLRLIYFSYDVKMKEKGDIPEGYSVSREKKERFSLILESASTNQTSMYLCASSWTQGALNNEQFFGPGTRLTVL.

The chain employs TRBV29-1 and TRBJ2-7; 9 nucleotides align to TRBD1. Trimming removed 1 base from V and 4 bases from J; junction bases left unmatched: 8. The germline V gene has CDR1 SQVTM and CDR2 ANQGSEA. The CDR3 consists of 15 residues. In DNA, the CDR3 is TGCAGCGTTGAAGCGGCTGGGACAGGGAGGTACGAGCAGTACTTC. This codes for CSVEAAGTGRYEQYF.

This clonotype was detected only a few times. The chain employs TRBV28 and TRBJ2-7, with 11 bases matching TRBD1. With 2 bases clipped from V and 4 bases from J, the junction kept 10 bases outside the gene matches. The germline gives CDR1 MDHEN, CDR2 SYDVKM. The CDR3 has 17 residues. CDR3 protein: CASSLGAVGQGGYEQYF. The CDR3 DNA is TGTGCCAGCAGTTTAGGAGCTGTGGGACAGGGGGGATACGAGCAGTACTTC.

This clonotype was seen only a few times. V gene TRBV14 combines with J gene TRBJ2-1; D uncertain. Trimming cost V 3 bases and J 1 base, with 13 bases left between them. Looked up from germline, CDR1 is SGHDN and CDR2 is FVKESK. The CDR3 is 16 amino acids. In DNA form, the CDR3 reads TGTGCCAGCAGCCAGGTACTCCCCTCGTCCTACAATGAGCAGTTCTTC. Residues: CASSQVLPSSYNEQFF.

V and J are TRBV20-1 and TRBJ2-1; 7 bases are shared with TRBD2. CDR3 size: 12 residues. Looked up from germline, CDR1 is DFQATT and CDR2 is SNEGSKA (reference sequence). The J segment lost 10 bases and the V segment lost 2 bases, leaving 5 bases of the junction unmatched. The CDR3 loop reads CSARKRGGEQFF. CDR3 DNA sequence: TGCAGTGCTAGAAAGCGGGGTGGGGAGCAGTTCTTC.

This clonotype has only a few counts. V and J are TRBV7-2 and TRBJ2-5, with unresolved D. The germline V and J ends were trimmed by 1 base and 1 base, with 7 bases remaining between them. The CDR3 has 14 amino acids. Germline V gives CDR1 SGHTA, CDR2 FQGNSA. The CDR3 spells CASSLEAFQETQYF. Written as DNA, the CDR3 is TGTGCCAGCAGCTTAGAGGCATTCCAAGAGACCCAGTACTTC.

This clonotype was seen a handful of times. The gene calls are TRBV9 and TRBJ2-1; 7 bases match TRBD2. This CDR3 spans 15 amino acids. Germline V CDR1 and CDR2: SGDLS, YYNGEE. Trimming at V came to 4 bases and at J to 2 bases, leaving 6 bases not matched to a gene. The CDR3 loop is CASSPSGNTYNEQFF. As DNA, the CDR3 is TGTGCCAGCAGCCCAAGCGGGAACACCTACAATGAGCAGTTCTTC. Full variable domain (outside the CDR3, taken from reference TRBV9 and TRBJ2-1): DSGVTQTPKHLITATGQRVTLRCSPRSGDLSVYWYQQSLDQGLQFLIQYYNGEERAKGNILERFSAQQFPDLHSELNLSSLELGDSALYFCASSPSGNTYNEQFFGPGTRLTVL.

The genes are TRBV28 and TRBJ1-6; no firm D call. This CDR3 has 12 residues. The ends were cut back, 2 bases at V and 7 bases at J, with 3 bases in the middle. Germline V gene sequence: CDR1 MDHEN, CDR2 SYDVKM. CDR3 nucleotide sequence: TGTGCCAGCAGTTTAGCGAATTCACCCCTCCACTTT. Its translation: CASSLANSPLHF.

This clonotype was counted only a few times. The chain is built from TRBV28 and TRBJ2-5, with 8 positions matching TRBD1. The V segment lost 6 bases and the J segment 2 bases; nucleotides outside the gene matches: 8. The CDR3 runs 15 residues. The germline V gene has CDR1 MDHEN and CDR2 SYDVKM. The chain's CDR3 is CASSLIGTGQETQYF. DNA of the CDR3: TGTGCCAGCAGCCTCATCGGGACAGGACAAGAGACCCAGTACTTC.

V and J are TRBV10-3 and TRBJ2-7; perhaps TRBD1 as D (6 bases). The CDR3 has 15 residues. Trimming stripped 0 bases from V and 4 bases from J, with 13 bases between. CDR1 is ENHRY, CDR2 SYGVKD, per germline. Here the CDR3 DNA reads TGTGCCATCAGTGAGTCAGGCCGGACAGATTACGAGCAGTACTTC. Protein sequence: CAISESGRTDYEQYF.

This clonotype was seen only a few times. The chain joins TRBV6-2 or TRBV6-3 to TRBJ2-7; D unresolved. Trimming shortened V by 2 bases and J by 3 bases, and 5 bases separated the two germline ends. The V gene's germline CDR1 is MNHEY and CDR2 SVGEGT. This CDR3 is 12 amino acids long. CDR3 DNA sequence: TGTGCCAGCAGTTACGAACTCTACGAGCAGTACTTC. Translating gives CASSYELYEQYF.

Concerning this clonotype itself: The junction and the germline gene differ at one end; a read error may be behind it. This rearrangement joins TRBV19 to TRBJ1-2; 8 positions match TRBD1. CDR3 length equals 17 residues. The V gene's germline CDR1 is LNHDA and CDR2 SQIVND (reference sequence). CDR3 residues: CASSIDPEGDRNYSYTF. In DNA, the CDR3 is TGTGCCAGTAGTATAGATCCCGAAGGGGACAGGAACTATAGCTACACCTTC.

This clonotype turned up a few times. This sequence joins TRBV12-3 or TRBV12-4 and TRBJ2-7; the match to TRBD2 covers 12 bases. The CDR3 extends over 17 amino acids. Germline trimming cut 4 bases from V and 3 bases from J; bases unmatched to any gene: 10. CDR3 residues: CASSSGGTSGRLYEQYF. The CDR3 DNA is TGTGCCAGCAGTTCTGGGGGGACTAGCGGGCGCCTCTACGAGCAGTACTTC.

In this sample, this clonotype turned up many times. The rearrangement links TRBV6-2 or TRBV6-3 to TRBJ2-7, with D perhaps matching TRBD1 (6 bases). The CDR3 consists of 13 residues. V was trimmed by 4 bases and J by 2 bases, leaving 9 bases between them. Germline V gene sequence: CDR1 MNHEY, CDR2 SVGEGT. The CDR3 region is CASSSGAPYEQYF. The CDR3 coding sequence is TGTGCCAGCAGTTCAGGGGCCCCCTACGAGCAGTACTTC.

A few counts support this clonotype. The V gene is TRBV27, the J gene TRBJ2-3, with a tentative D call TRBD2 (5 bases). V was cut by 8 bases and J by 2 bases, with 14 bases left in between. This CDR3 has 14 residues. Germline assignment: CDR1 MNHEY and CDR2 SMNVEV (reference sequence). As DNA, the CDR3 is TGTGCCAGCGCTTATCTAGCCCTCACAGATACGCAGTATTTT. Translating gives CASAYLALTDTQYF.

This clonotype has a handful of counts. The rearrangement joins TRBV21-1 to TRBJ1-4. TRBV21-1 constitutes a pseudogene. The CDR3 has 14 amino acids. The CDR3 DNA reads as TGTGCCAGCAGCCCCCGAACGGATAATGAAAAACTGTTTTTT. Its protein is CASSPRTDNEKLFF.

This clonotype has more than one count but fewer than ten. The V call is TRBV27, the J call TRBJ2-7, with TRBD1 matching over 8 bases. The V gene end was trimmed by 2 bases and the J gene end by 7 bases; junction bases not matched to a gene: 7. Germline V gene lookup returns CDR1 MNHEY and CDR2 SMNVEV (reference sequence). The CDR3 covers 14 residues. CDR3 in DNA: TGTGCCAGCAGTTTAACCGGGACAGGCCCAGAGCAGTACTTC. It specifies CASSLTGTGPEQYF.

With respect to this clonotype: The germline gene is not matched at one end of the junction; a read error may be the cause. The J gene is TRBJ1-1, the V gene TRBV7-9; possibly TRBD1 for D (5 bases). Germline CDR1 is SEHNR and CDR2 is FQNEAQ (reference sequence). The CDR3 loop spans 15 amino acids. The CDR3 is CASSPPHLGVTEASF. CDR3 sequence (DNA): TGTGCCAGCAGCCCGCCCCACTTGGGGGTCACTGAAGCTTCCTTT.

This clonotype was found a few times. The chain recombines TRBV11-2 with TRBJ1-1; D is perhaps TRBD1 (6 bases). CDR1 and CDR2 from the germline V gene are SGHAT and FQNNGV. This CDR3 has 15 amino acids. Trimming shortened V by 5 bases and J by 3 bases, and 16 bases separated the two germline ends. As DNA, the CDR3 is TGTGCCAGCAGCCTCTCCTACAGGGAGGACACTGAAGCTTTCTTT. Its protein product is CASSLSYREDTEAFF.

The rearrangement links TRBV28 to TRBJ2-2; possibly TRBD2 for D (7 bases). There are 14 residues in the CDR3. Germline V gives CDR1 MDHEN, CDR2 SYDVKM. The V end lost 9 bases, the J end lost 0 bases, and 11 bases lay between the germline ends. The CDR3 loop is CASTGGPNTGELFF. The DNA of the CDR3 is TGTGCCAGTACGGGGGGCCCGAACACCGGGGAGCTGTTTTTT.

The chain has TRBV5-6 and TRBJ1-5; D call uncertain. V dropped 3 bases and J dropped 1 base, with 14 bases sitting between them. The CDR3 is made up of 16 amino acids. Germline V gives CDR1 SGHDT, CDR2 YYEEEE. The CDR3 coding sequence is TGTGCCAGCAGCTCCGGTTGGGTGGGAAGCAATCAGCCCCAGCATTTT. Translation: CASSSGWVGSNQPQHF.

This clonotype has just a few counts. This sequence joins TRBV12-5 and TRBJ2-7; D may match TRBD1 or TRBD2 (5 bases each). This CDR3 region has 12 residues. Deletions cut 10 bases from V and 6 bases from J, with 16 bases between. In germline, CDR1 is LGHNT, CDR2 FRNRAP. CDR3 DNA: TGTGCTATACTCGTCCGGGGCTTCGAGCAGTACTTC. It yields the protein CAILVRGFEQYF. Complete variable domain (other parts from reference TRBV12-5 and TRBJ2-7): DARVTQTPRHKVTEMGQEVTMRCQPILGHNTVFWYRQTMMQGLELLAYFRNRAPLDDSGMPKDRFSAEMPDATLATLKIQPSEPRDSAVYFCAILVRGFEQYFGPGTRLTVT.

This clonotype was picked up many times. This chain uses TRBV7-9 with TRBJ1-4, with D perhaps TRBD1 (6 bases). Per germline, CDR1 SEHNR and CDR2 FQNEAQ (reference sequence). With 5 bases removed from V and 7 bases from J, the gap between germline ends came to 20 bases. The CDR3 spans 16 residues. CDR3 bases: TGTGCCAGCAGCCCTCGTACAGGGAGCGAAATTGAAAAACTGTTTTTT. Translation: CASSPRTGSEIEKLFF.